The sequence of this T cell receptor (beta chain) was determined in a study of blood T cell repertoires in COVID-19. Study as a whole: Sites in the United States, Italy and Spain provided acute and convalescent COVID-19 samples.

The V end was cut by 0 bases, the J end by 0 bases, with 9 bases between. The germline V gene has CDR1 SGHNT and CDR2 YYREEE (reference sequence). The CDR3 runs 15 residues. Authors' analysis steps: The authors estimated nucleated cell counts from reference gene primer amplification. Profiled with immunoSEQ multiplex PCR; TCRdb holds only in-frame clones, not every one. V and J calls and clone size follow that table, whereas D and trimming were derived from the DNA. The sample carries some 70,000 clones, about 86% recorded once. The source of this sequence is a woman between 55 and 75 years old with acute or convalescent COVID-19. This sequence joins TRBV5-4 and TRBJ1-2, with D maybe TRBD1 (6 bases). Sample: peripheral blood. The CDR3 is CASSLAKGANYGYTF. The CDR3 DNA sequence: TGTGCCAGCAGCTTGGCCAAGGGGGCTAACTATGGCTACACCTTC. Full variable domain (outside the CDR3, taken from reference TRBV5-4 and TRBJ1-2): ETGVTQSPTHLIKTRGQQVTLRCSSQSGHNTVSWYQQALGQGPQFIFQYYREEENGRGNFPPRFSGLQFPNYSSELNVNALELDDSALYLCASSLAKGANYGYTFGSGTRLTVV.